The sequence of this T cell receptor (beta chain) was determined in a study of blood T cell repertoires in COVID-19. Assay used: immunoSEQ multiplex PCR; TCRdb lists only in-frame clones, some missing. The sample lists around 350,000 clones; around nine tenths were seen once. V was cut by 4 bases and J by 1 base, with 8 bases left in between. The CDR3 contains 13 residues. The germline V gene has CDR1 SGDLS and CDR2 YYNGEE. The sample taken for sequencing was peripheral blood. The clonotype was recovered from a human donor in a cohort sampled during active COVID-19. J is TRBJ1-1 and V is TRBV9; D call uncertain. CDR3 sequence reads: CASSPRGNTEAFF. The CDR3 DNA sequence: TGTGCCAGCAGCCCCCGGGGGAACACTGAAGCTTTCTTT.